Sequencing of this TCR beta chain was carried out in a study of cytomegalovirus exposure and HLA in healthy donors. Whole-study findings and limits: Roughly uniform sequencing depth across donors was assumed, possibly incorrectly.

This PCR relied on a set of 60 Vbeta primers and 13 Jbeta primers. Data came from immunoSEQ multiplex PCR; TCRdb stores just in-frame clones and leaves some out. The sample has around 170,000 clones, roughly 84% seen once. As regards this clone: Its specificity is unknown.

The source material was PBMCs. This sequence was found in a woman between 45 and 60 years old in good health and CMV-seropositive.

The CDR3 DNA reads TGTGCCAGCACTACGGACAGCTATGGCATTCAGTACTTC. This encodes CASTTDSYGIQYF. This rearrangement joins TRBV28 to TRBJ2-4; maybe TRBD1 (6 bases). This CDR3 contains 13 residues. Trimming left V 7 bases short and J 9 bases short, with 16 bases between. Germline CDR1 is MDHEN and CDR2 is SYDVKM.